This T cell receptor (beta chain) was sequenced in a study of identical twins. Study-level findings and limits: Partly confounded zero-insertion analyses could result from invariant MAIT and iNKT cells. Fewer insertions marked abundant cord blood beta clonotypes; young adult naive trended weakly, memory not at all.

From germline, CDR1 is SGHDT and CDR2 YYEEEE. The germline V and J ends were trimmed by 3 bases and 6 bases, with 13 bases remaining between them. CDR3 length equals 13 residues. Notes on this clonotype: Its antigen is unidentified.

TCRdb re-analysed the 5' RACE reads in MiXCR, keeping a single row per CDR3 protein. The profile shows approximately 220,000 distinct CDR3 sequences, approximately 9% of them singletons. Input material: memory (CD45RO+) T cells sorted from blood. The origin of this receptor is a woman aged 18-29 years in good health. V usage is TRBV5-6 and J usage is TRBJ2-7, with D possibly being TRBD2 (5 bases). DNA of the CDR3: TGTGCCAGCAGCTCTAGTAGCGAAGGCGAGCAGTACTTC. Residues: CASSSSSEGEQYF.